Presented here are 26 T cell receptor beta chains from one specimen sequenced in a study of T cell responses to AZD1222 COVID-19 vaccine (dated by TCRdb to about 2021). Library method: the immunoSEQ multiplex PCR assay. TCRdb carries this immuneACCESS record with in-frame sequences only. Its versions omit some clonotypes, under half of them owing to an unresolved V gene in the studies checked, with the rest unexplained. The sample table holds about 110,000 clones, of which roughly nine tenths were seen once. The leading ten clones occupy 6% to 8% of the sample. The sample's time point, from its label and the paper: baseline before first vaccination. The sequences come from peripheral blood, collected on day 0 of AZD1222 vaccination. All receptors derive from an adult in good health.

The chain joins TRBV6-5 to TRBJ1-1; D gene unclear. Trimming shortened V by 7 bases and J by 1 base, and 13 bases separated the two germline ends. This CDR3 spans 14 amino acids. CDR1 and CDR2 (germline): MNHEY, SVGAGI. The CDR3 region has the DNA TGTGCCAGCACTCCCTCGTGGGGGAACACTGAAGCTTTCTTT. Its protein product is CASTPSWGNTEAFF.

This clone occurred once. The rearrangement links TRBV28 to TRBJ1-5; D gene uncertain. Germline V lookup: CDR1 MDHEN, CDR2 SYDVKM. This CDR3 comprises 14 residues. Trimming left V 0 bases short and J 2 bases short, with 5 bases between. CDR3 region: CASSLWSGNQPQHF. The CDR3 DNA sequence: TGTGCCAGCAGTTTATGGAGCGGCAATCAGCCCCAGCATTTT.

This sequence joins TRBV6-5 and TRBJ1-2; D remains ambiguous. V dropped 0 bases and J dropped 4 bases, with 12 bases sitting between them. CDR1 and CDR2 from the germline V gene are MNHEY and SVGAGI. The CDR3 covers 15 residues. The CDR3: CASSYSGSSGYGYTF. CDR3 bases: TGTGCCAGCAGTTACTCGGGCAGTTCTGGCTATGGCTACACCTTC.

CDR3 DNA sequence: TGCGCCAGCAGCCAGCCCGGGACTAGCTGGAACAATGAGCAGTTCTTC. It codes for CASSQPGTSWNNEQFF. The rearrangement links TRBV4-1 to TRBJ2-1; 9 bases line up with TRBD2. The CDR3 length is 16 residues. CDR1 MGHRA and CDR2 YSYEKL come from the germline V gene. Trimming took 3 bases from V and 5 from J; bases not matched to a gene: 8.

The chain joins TRBV7-2 to TRBJ2-7; 10 bases map to TRBD2. V lost 5 bases and J lost 4; bases outside the gene matches: 8. The CDR3 is 15 amino acids. Looked up from germline, CDR1 is SGHTA and CDR2 is FQGNSA. DNA for the CDR3: TGTGCCAGCAGCCTTGGCGGACTAGCGGTTTACGAGCAGTACTTC. Amino acids: CASSLGGLAVYEQYF.

CDR3 in amino acids: CSGEGGRGTDTQYF. The CDR3 DNA follows: TGCAGCGGGGAAGGGGGAAGGGGCACAGATACGCAGTATTTT. The chain couples TRBV29-1 to TRBJ2-3; weak D call: TRBD1 (6 bases). The length of the CDR3 is 14 residues. Trimming took 7 bases from V and 1 from J, leaving 15 bases between them. The germline V gene has CDR1 SQVTM and CDR2 ANQGSEA.

CDR3 residues: CASTRDVPNEQFF. As DNA, the CDR3 is TGTGCCAGCACACGGGACGTGCCCAATGAGCAGTTCTTC. V usage is TRBV12-3 or TRBV12-4 and J usage is TRBJ2-1; either TRBD1 or TRBD2 may supply D (5 bases each). V lost 7 bases, J lost 6 bases, and 13 bases lay in between. The CDR3 is 13 amino acids.

J is TRBJ1-2 and V is TRBV3-1 (or the pseudogene TRBV3-2), with 7 positions matching TRBD1. CDR3 length: 12 amino acids. Germline values: CDR1 LGHDT, CDR2 YNNKEL (reference sequence). Trimming removed 5 bases from V and 10 bases from J; junction bases left unmatched: 7. This chain's CDR3 is CASSNRDRDYTF. CDR3 sequence (DNA): TGTGCCAGCAGCAACCGGGACAGAGACTACACCTTC.

The chain carries TRBV29-1 and TRBJ1-1, with TRBD1 as a possible D gene (5 bases). Deletions cut 7 bases from V and 4 bases from J, with 16 bases between. This CDR3 has 13 residues. Germline CDR1 is SQVTM and CDR2 is ANQGSEA. The CDR3 loop reads CSAIRGGGTEAFF. The CDR3 nucleotides read TGCAGCGCCATCCGGGGGGGAGGCACTGAAGCTTTCTTT. Drawing the rest from reference TRBV29-1 and TRBJ1-1, the complete variable domain is SAVISQKPSRDICQRGTSLTIQCQVDSQVTMMFWYRQQPGQSLTLIATANQGSEATYESGFVIDKFPISRPNLTFSTLTVSNMSPEDSSIYLCSAIRGGGTEAFFGQGTRLTVV.

The chain carries TRBV6-5 and TRBJ2-1, with 11 bases fitting TRBD2. CDR1 is MNHEY and CDR2 is SVGAGI in the germline V gene. Trimming cost V 5 bases and J 7 bases; bases outside gene matches: 4. The CDR3 totals 14 residues. The CDR3 protein is CASSRGLAANEQFF. CDR3 coding DNA: TGTGCCAGCAGTAGGGGACTAGCGGCTAATGAGCAGTTCTTC.

This clone came up once. This chain joins TRBV2 and TRBJ2-4; TRBD2 might be the D (6 bases). Deletions cut 7 bases from V and 7 bases from J, with 20 bases between. Germline CDR1 and CDR2: SNHLY and FYNNEI. The CDR3 is made up of 15 amino acids. CDR3 region: CASTVRGGIGNIQYF. DNA for the CDR3: TGTGCCAGCACCGTAAGGGGCGGGATTGGGAACATTCAGTACTTC. Complete variable domain (other parts from reference TRBV2 and TRBJ2-4): EPEVTQTPSHQVTQMGQEVILRCVPISNHLYFYWYRQILGQKVEFLVSFYNNEISEKSEIFDDQFSVERPDGSNFTLKIRSTKLEDSAMYFCASTVRGGIGNIQYFGAGTRLSVL.

The V gene is TRBV4-3, the J gene TRBJ2-1; D is perhaps TRBD1 (6 bases). The germline V gene has CDR1 LGHNA and CDR2 YSLEER. The CDR3 runs to 13 residues. The V end was cut by 6 bases, the J end by 6 bases, with 12 bases between. In DNA, the CDR3 is TGCGCCAGCAGTCCCGACAGGCGCAATGAGCAGTTCTTC. It yields the protein CASSPDRRNEQFF.

The chain carries TRBV2 and TRBJ1-2; D uncertain. Germline CDR1 SNHLY, CDR2 FYNNEI. With 1 base removed from V and 3 bases from J, the gap between germline ends came to 6 bases. This CDR3 spans 13 amino acids. The CDR3 is CASSEDRDYGYTF. The CDR3 DNA reads as TGTGCCAGCAGTGAAGACAGAGACTATGGCTACACCTTC.

This clone was counted a single time. The gene calls are TRBV12-5 and TRBJ1-1; 8 bases match TRBD1. The CDR3 covers 13 residues. The junction had 2 bases not matched to a gene; V was cut back by 0 bases and J by 8 bases. Germline V gives CDR1 LGHNT, CDR2 FRNRAP. The CDR3 reads CASGLVQGGEAFF. The CDR3, as DNA: TGTGCTAGTGGTTTGGTACAGGGGGGAGAAGCTTTCTTT.

CDR3 sequence reads: CASSPQGAWGDEKLFF. In nucleotides, the CDR3 is TGTGCCAGCTCACCCCAGGGGGCATGGGGTGATGAAAAACTGTTTTTT. The V gene is TRBV18, the J gene TRBJ1-4; 8 nucleotides agree with TRBD1. After removal of 3 bases from V and 6 bases from J, the junction contained 9 bases not matched to a gene. The CDR3 is made up of 16 amino acids. Germline CDR1 is KGHSH and CDR2 is LQKENI.

This clone was observed once. The V and J genes are TRBV12-3 or TRBV12-4 and TRBJ1-2; no definite D call. This CDR3 region has 12 residues. Trimming took off 6 bases at V and 14 bases at J, with 19 bases between the two ends. CDR3 in amino acids: CASSFIRGLRTF. The CDR3, as DNA: TGTGCCAGCAGCTTTATCCGCGGTTTACGTACCTTC.

Note on this clone: Distinct nucleotide sequences in the sample also encode this CDR3. The rearrangement joins TRBV12-3 or TRBV12-4 to TRBJ1-2; D not resolved. The CDR3 totals 12 residues. Trimming removed 3 bases from V and 2 bases from J, with 4 bases in between. The CDR3 region is CASSLGNYGYTF. The CDR3 coding sequence is TGTGCCAGCAGTTTGGGAAACTATGGCTACACCTTC.

This clone occurred a few times. J is TRBJ2-7 and V is TRBV7-2; 10 bases fit TRBD2. Trimming at V came to 1 base and at J to 4 bases, leaving 7 bases not matched to a gene. The CDR3 extends over 16 amino acids. Germline-derived CDR1 and CDR2 are SGHTA and FQGNSA. The CDR3, as DNA: TGTGCCAGCAGCTTAGGTCTAGCGGGAGTAGGGTACGAGCAGTACTTC. Encoded protein: CASSLGLAGVGYEQYF.

The V gene is TRBV2, the J gene TRBJ1-2, with TRBD1 matching over 8 bases. The J segment lost 7 bases and the V segment lost 6 bases, leaving 4 bases of the junction unmatched. CDR3 size: 12 residues. CDR1 is SNHLY, CDR2 FYNNEI, per germline. The CDR3: CASRGQAGGYTF. CDR3 nucleotides: TGTGCCAGCAGGGGACAGGCGGGTGGCTACACCTTC.

This chain connects TRBV6-2 or TRBV6-3 to TRBJ1-2; 9 positions agree with TRBD1. The V segment lost 0 bases and the J segment 8 bases; nucleotides outside the gene matches: 16. CDR1 and CDR2 from the germline V gene are MNHEY and SVGEGT. The CDR3 consists of 18 residues. CDR3 sequence: CASSYSPFSTTGGKGYTF. The CDR3 bases are TGTGCCAGCAGTTACTCGCCTTTTTCAACGACAGGGGGTAAAGGCTACACCTTC.

This rearrangement joins TRBV10-3 to TRBJ2-5; perhaps D is TRBD1 or TRBD2 (5 bases each). Germline V gene data show CDR1 as ENHRY and CDR2 as SYGVKD. There are 17 residues in the CDR3. The V and J ends lost 2 bases and 5 bases respectively, with 21 bases between them. For the CDR3, the DNA is TGTGCCATCAGTGAGATCCAGGGCCGGAGGTCGGGTGAGACCCAGTACTTC. It translates to CAISEIQGRRSGETQYF.

This clone was recorded a few times. The chain employs TRBV9 and TRBJ1-1; the D gene is possibly TRBD1 (6 bases). This CDR3 has 16 residues. Germline V gene data show CDR1 as SGDLS and CDR2 as YYNGEE. Trimming took off 4 bases at V and 3 bases at J, with 19 bases between the two ends. The CDR3 protein is CASSLPEEAGDTEAFF. The CDR3 nucleotides read TGTGCCAGCAGCCTCCCCGAGGAGGCAGGGGACACTGAAGCTTTCTTT.

This clone was counted once. The chain couples TRBV19 to TRBJ1-5; D is perhaps TRBD1 (5 bases). The germline V gene has CDR1 LNHDA and CDR2 SQIVND (reference sequence). The V end lost 3 bases, the J end lost 1 base, and 10 bases lay between the germline ends. CDR3 length: 15 amino acids. The CDR3 spells CASSIRTRSNQPQHF. The CDR3 DNA is TGTGCCAGTAGTATTCGGACAAGGAGCAATCAGCCCCAGCATTTT.

The chain links TRBV7-8 to TRBJ1-3; D is unresolved. The germline CDR1 and CDR2 sequences are SGHVS and FQNEAQ. This CDR3 is built from 13 residues. Trimming cost V 5 bases and J 4 bases, with 9 bases left between them. The CDR3 region has the DNA TGTGCCAGCAGCCCGGGTCTGGGAAACACCATATATTTT. Translation gives CASSPGLGNTIYF.

The chain joins TRBV9 to TRBJ1-2, with D tentatively TRBD1 (5 bases). V lost 0 bases to trimming and J lost 5 bases, with 11 bases between them. This CDR3 contains 14 residues. The V gene's germline CDR1 is SGDLS and CDR2 YYNGEE. The CDR3 sequence is CASSVDTGLYGYTF. The CDR3 DNA reads as TGTGCCAGCAGCGTAGACACAGGCCTTTATGGCTACACCTTC.

The rearrangement uses TRBV2 and TRBJ1-4; 10 nucleotides agree with TRBD1. This CDR3 spans 16 amino acids. J was trimmed by 7 bases and V by 5 bases; bases with no gene match: 10. CDR1 is SNHLY and CDR2 is FYNNEI in the germline V gene. The CDR3 region has the DNA TGTGCCAGCAGTTTTCTCGGGACAGGGGCCCGTGAAAAACTGTTTTTT. Its protein product is CASSFLGTGAREKLFF.